This T cell receptor beta chain is from a study of blood T cell repertoires in COVID-19. How the authors handled the data: Reference gene primers were amplified, and this amplification served to estimate nucleated cell counts. Using immunoSEQ multiplex PCR, the repertoire was profiled, and TCRdb retains in-frame clones only, with some absent. Clonal size and the V and J genes are those of that table, whereas D and trimming came from the DNA. The sample holds tens of thousands of clones, 88% seen once. The CDR3 sequence is 14 residues long. V dropped 0 bases and J dropped 8 bases, with 11 bases sitting between them. Germline V gives CDR1 MNHEY, CDR2 SMNVEV (reference sequence).

This rearrangement joins TRBV27 to TRBJ2-1; D perhaps matches TRBD2 (7 bases). Sequencing used peripheral blood. The TCR was taken from a human donor in a cohort sampled during active COVID-19. The CDR3 sequence: CASSLSKGGHEQFF. In DNA form, the CDR3 reads TGTGCCAGCAGTTTATCGAAGGGGGGGCATGAGCAGTTCTTC.